This T cell receptor beta chain was captured in a study of T cell changes during pregnancy in multiple sclerosis (dated 2019 in TCRdb). Broadly, across the study: The study examined how the T cell repertoire changed over the course of pregnancy in women with multiple sclerosis.

Note on this clone: There is no known antigen for this receptor. Base-call qualities are not available, and no considerably larger clone is one nucleotide away.

The germline V gene (reference sequence) gives CDR1 as SEHNR and CDR2 as FQNEAQ. The CDR3 runs 12 residues from the cysteine to the phenylalanine. Of all the DNA, just the CDR3 is kept, 36 bases in frame from base 1. V is clipped by 4 bases and J by 6 bases, and the sequence between their germline boundaries is 9 bases long. Preparation of the library involved the immunoSEQ multiplex PCR assay. Not all clones reach the TCRdb copy of this immuneACCESS table, which keeps in-frame sequences only. Checked studies attribute under half of the gap to unresolved V genes and leave the rest unexplained. The sample table shows around 29,000 clones, and around 89% are seen once. The ten largest clones add up to under 3.5% of the sample.

Specimen: CD4+ T cells from peripheral blood mononuclear cells, collected in the first trimester of pregnancy. The clonotype was recovered from a female donor in good health, enrolled as a control in a pregnancy study. The receptor chain draws on TRBV7-9 and TRBJ1-2, with a tentative D gene TRBD1 over 5 matching bases. The CDR3 protein: CASSSDMDGYTF. The sequenced DNA is TGTGCCAGCAGCTCGGACATGGATGGCTACACCTTC.